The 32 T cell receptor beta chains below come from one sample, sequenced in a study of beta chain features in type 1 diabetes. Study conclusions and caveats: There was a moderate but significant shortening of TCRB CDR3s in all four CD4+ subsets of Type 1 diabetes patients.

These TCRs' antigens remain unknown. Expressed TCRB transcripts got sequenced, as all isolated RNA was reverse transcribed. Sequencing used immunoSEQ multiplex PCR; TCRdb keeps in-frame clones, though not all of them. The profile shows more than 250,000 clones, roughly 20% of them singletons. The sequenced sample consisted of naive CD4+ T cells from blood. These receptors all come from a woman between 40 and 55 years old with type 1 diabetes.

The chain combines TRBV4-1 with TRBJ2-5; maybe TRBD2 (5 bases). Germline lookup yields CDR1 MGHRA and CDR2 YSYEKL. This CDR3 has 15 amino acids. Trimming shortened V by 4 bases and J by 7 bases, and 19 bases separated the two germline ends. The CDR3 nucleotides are TGCGCCAGCAGCCCCCGACCGTGGGCTGAGGGGACCCAGTACTTC. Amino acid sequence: CASSPRPWAEGTQYF.

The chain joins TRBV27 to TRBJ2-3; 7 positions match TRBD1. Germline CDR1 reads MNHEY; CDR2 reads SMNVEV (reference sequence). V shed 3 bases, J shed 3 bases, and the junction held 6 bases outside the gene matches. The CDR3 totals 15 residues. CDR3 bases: TGTGCCAGCAGTTTCGGACAGGTGATTACAGATACGCAGTATTTT. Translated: CASSFGQVITDTQYF.

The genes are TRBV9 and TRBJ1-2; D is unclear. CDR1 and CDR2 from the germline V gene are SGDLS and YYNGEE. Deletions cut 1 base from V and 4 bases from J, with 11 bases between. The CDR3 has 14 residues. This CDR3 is CASSVRETLYGYTF. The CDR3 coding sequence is TGTGCCAGCAGCGTAAGGGAGACTCTCTATGGCTACACCTTC.

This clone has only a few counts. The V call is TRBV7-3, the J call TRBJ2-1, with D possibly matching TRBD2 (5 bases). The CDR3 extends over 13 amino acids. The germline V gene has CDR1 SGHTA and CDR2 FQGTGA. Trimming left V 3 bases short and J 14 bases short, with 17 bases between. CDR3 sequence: CASSLSENGGKFF. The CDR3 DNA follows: TGTGCCAGCAGCTTGTCAGAAAACGGAGGCAAGTTCTTC.

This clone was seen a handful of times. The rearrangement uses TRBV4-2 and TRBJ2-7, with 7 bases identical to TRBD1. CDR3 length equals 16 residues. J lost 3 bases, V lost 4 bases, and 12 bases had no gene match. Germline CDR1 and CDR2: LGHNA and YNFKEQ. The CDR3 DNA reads TGTGCCAGCAGCCCGAACCAAAGGACAGGAGACTACGAGCAGTACTTC. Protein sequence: CASSPNQRTGDYEQYF.

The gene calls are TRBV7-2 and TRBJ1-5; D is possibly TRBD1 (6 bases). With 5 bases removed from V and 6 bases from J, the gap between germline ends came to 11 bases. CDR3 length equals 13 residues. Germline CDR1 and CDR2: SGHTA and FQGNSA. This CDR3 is CASSLDRSQPQHF. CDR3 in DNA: TGTGCCAGCAGCCTCGACAGGAGTCAGCCCCAGCATTTT.

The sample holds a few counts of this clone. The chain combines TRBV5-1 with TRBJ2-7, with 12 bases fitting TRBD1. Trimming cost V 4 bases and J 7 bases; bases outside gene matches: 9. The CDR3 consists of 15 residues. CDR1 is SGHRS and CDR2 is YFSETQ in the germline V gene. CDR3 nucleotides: TGCGCCAGCAGCATGTCCGGGACAGGGGGCGAGGAGCAGTACTTC. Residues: CASSMSGTGGEEQYF.

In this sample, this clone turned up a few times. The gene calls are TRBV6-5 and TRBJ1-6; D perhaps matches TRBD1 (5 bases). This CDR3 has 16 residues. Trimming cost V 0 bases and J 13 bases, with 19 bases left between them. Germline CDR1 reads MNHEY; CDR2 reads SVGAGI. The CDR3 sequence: CASSYSTGQGILPLHF. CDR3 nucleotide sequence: TGTGCCAGCAGTTACTCGACCGGGCAGGGAATTTTGCCCCTCCACTTT.

CDR3 residues: CASSSRDRGRNEQFF. The CDR3 region has the DNA TGTGCCAGCAGCTCCAGGGACAGGGGGAGGAATGAGCAGTTCTTC. The chain combines TRBV5-4 with TRBJ2-1; 11 bases match TRBD1. Per germline, CDR1 SGHNT and CDR2 YYREEE (reference sequence). The CDR3 is 15 amino acids. Trimming at V came to 3 bases and at J to 7 bases, leaving 6 bases not matched to a gene.

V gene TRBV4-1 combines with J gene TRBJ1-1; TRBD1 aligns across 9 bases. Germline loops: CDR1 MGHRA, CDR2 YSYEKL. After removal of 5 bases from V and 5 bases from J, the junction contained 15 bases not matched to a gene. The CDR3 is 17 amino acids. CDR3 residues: CASSLQGASIGATEAFF. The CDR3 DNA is TGCGCCAGCAGCTTACAGGGGGCGTCTATCGGCGCGACTGAAGCTTTCTTT.

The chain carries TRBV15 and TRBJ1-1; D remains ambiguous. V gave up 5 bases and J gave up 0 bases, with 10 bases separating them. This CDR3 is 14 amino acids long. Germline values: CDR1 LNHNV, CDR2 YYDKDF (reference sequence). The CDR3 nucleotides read TGTGCCACCAGCCCAGGAGGAGTGAACACTGAAGCTTTCTTT. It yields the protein CATSPGGVNTEAFF.

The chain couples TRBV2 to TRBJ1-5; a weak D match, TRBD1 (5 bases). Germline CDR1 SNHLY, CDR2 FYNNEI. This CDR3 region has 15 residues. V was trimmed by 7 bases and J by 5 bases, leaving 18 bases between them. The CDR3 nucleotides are TGTGCCAGCACCTTTTGGCAGGACAAGGATCAGCCCCAGCATTTT. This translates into CASTFWQDKDQPQHF.

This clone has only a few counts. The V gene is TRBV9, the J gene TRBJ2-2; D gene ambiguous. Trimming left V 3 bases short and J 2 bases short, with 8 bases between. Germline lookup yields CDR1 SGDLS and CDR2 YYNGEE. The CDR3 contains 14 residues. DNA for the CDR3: TGTGCCAGCAGCGCCACACCAAACACCGGGGAGCTGTTTTTT. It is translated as CASSATPNTGELFF.

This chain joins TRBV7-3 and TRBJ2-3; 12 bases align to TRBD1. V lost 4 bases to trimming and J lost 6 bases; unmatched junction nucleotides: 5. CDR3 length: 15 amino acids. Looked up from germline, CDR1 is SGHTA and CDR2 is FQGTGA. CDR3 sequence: CASSSGQGAWDTQYF. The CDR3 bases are TGTGCCAGCAGCTCGGGACAGGGGGCGTGGGATACGCAGTATTTT. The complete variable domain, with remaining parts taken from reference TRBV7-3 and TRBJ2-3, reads GAGVSQTPSNKVTEKGKYVELRCDPISGHTALYWYRQSLGQGPEFLIYFQGTGAADDSGLPNDRFFAVRPEGSVSTLKIQRTERGDSAVYLCASSSGQGAWDTQYFGPGTRLTVL.

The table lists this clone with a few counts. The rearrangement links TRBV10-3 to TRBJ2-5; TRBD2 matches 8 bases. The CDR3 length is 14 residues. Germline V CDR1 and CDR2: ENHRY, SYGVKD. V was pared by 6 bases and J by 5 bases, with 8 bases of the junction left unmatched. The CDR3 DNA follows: TGTGCCATCAGCAGAGCGGGAGAGGGGGAGACCCAGTACTTC. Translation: CAISRAGEGETQYF.

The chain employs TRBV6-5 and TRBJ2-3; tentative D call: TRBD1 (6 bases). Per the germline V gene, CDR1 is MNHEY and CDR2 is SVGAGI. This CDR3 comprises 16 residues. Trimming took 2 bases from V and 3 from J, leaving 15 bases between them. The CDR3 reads CASSYQGPLGTDTQYF. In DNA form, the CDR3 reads TGTGCCAGCAGTTACCAGGGGCCGCTAGGGACAGATACGCAGTATTTT.

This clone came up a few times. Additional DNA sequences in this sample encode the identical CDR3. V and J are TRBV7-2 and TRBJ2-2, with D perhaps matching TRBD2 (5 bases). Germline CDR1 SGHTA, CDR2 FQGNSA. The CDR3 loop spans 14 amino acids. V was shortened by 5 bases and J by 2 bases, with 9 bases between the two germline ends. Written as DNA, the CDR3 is TGTGCCAGCAGCCCCGGACTCAACACCGGGGAGCTGTTTTTT. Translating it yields CASSPGLNTGELFF.

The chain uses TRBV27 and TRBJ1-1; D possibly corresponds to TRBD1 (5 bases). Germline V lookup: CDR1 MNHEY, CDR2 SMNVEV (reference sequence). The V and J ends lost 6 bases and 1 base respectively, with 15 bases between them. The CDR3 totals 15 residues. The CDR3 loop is CASRPSTRANTEAFF. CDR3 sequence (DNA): TGTGCCAGCAGACCGTCGACCAGGGCGAACACTGAAGCTTTCTTT.

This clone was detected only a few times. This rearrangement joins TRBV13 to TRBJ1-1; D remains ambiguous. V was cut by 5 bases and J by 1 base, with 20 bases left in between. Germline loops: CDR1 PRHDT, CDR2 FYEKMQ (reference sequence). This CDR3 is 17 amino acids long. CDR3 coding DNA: TGTGCCAGCAGCGCCTGGACGGCCGGGAGGTCGAACACTGAAGCTTTCTTT. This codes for CASSAWTAGRSNTEAFF.

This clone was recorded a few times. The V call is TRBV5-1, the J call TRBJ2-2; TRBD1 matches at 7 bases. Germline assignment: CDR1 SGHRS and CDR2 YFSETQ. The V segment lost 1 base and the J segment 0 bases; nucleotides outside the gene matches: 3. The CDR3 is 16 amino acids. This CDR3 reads CASSLRQGSNTGELFF. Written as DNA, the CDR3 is TGCGCCAGCAGCTTGAGACAGGGCTCGAACACCGGGGAGCTGTTTTTT.

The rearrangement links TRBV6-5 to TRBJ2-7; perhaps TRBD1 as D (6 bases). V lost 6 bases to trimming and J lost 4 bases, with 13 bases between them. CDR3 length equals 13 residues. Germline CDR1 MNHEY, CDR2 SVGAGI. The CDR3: CASRHDRLYEQYF. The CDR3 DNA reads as TGTGCCAGCAGACATGACAGGCTGTACGAGCAGTACTTC.

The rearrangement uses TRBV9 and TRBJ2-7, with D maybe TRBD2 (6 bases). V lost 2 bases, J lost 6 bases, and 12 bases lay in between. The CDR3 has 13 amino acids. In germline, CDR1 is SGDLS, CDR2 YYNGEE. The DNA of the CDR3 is TGTGCCAGCAGCGTTAGGCTAGCGAGCGAGCAGTACTTC. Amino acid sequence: CASSVRLASEQYF. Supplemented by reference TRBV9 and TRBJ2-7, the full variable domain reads DSGVTQTPKHLITATGQRVTLRCSPRSGDLSVYWYQQSLDQGLQFLIQYYNGEERAKGNILERFSAQQFPDLHSELNLSSLELGDSALYFCASSVRLASEQYFGPGTRLTVT.

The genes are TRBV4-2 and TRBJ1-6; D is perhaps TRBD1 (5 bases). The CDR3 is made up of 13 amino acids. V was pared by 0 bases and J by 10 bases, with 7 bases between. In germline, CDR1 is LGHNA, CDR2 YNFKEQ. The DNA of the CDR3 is TGTGCCAGCAGCCAAGACGGACAATCACCCCTCCACTTT. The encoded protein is CASSQDGQSPLHF.

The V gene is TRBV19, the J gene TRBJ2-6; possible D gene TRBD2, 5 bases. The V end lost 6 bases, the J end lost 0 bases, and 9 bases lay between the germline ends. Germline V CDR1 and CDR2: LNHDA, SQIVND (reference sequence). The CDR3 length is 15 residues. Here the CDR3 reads CASSSLASGANVLTF. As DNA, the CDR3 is TGTGCCAGTAGCTCTCTAGCCTCTGGGGCCAACGTCCTGACTTTC.

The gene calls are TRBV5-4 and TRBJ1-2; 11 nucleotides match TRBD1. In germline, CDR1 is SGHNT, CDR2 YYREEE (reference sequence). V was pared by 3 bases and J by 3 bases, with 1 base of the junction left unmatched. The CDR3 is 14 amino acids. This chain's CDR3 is CASSSGQGDYGYTF. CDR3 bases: TGTGCCAGCAGCTCGGGACAGGGGGACTATGGCTACACCTTC.

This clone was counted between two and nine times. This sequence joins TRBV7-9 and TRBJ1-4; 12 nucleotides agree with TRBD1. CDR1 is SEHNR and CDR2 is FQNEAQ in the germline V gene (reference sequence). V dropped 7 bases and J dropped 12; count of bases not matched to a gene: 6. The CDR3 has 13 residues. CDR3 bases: TGTGCCAGCAAGGGGACAGGGGGCGCGGAACTGTTTTTT. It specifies CASKGTGGAELFF. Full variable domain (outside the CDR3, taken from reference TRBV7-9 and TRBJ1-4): DTGVSQNPRHKITKRGQNVTFRCDPISEHNRLYWYRQTLGQGPEFLTYFQNEAQLEKSRLLSDRFSAERPKGSFSTLEIQRTEQGDSAMYLCASKGTGGAELFFGSGTQLSVL.

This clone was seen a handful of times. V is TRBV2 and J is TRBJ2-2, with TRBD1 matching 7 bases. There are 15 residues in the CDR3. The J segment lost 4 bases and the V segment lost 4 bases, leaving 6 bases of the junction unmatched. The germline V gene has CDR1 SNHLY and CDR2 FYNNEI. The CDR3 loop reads CASSAVGGGTGELFF. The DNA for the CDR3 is TGTGCCAGCAGTGCTGTAGGGGGCGGCACCGGGGAGCTGTTTTTT.

Here the CDR3 reads CASSLGLAEYNEQFF. As DNA, the CDR3 is TGTGCCAGCAGCTTAGGTCTAGCGGAGTACAATGAGCAGTTCTTC. This chain links TRBV7-2 with TRBJ2-1; 7 bases line up with TRBD2. The trim removed 1 base at V and 4 bases at J, leaving 4 bases unmatched. This CDR3 has 15 amino acids. CDR1 and CDR2 from the germline V gene are SGHTA and FQGNSA. Full variable domain (missing parts from reference TRBV7-2 and TRBJ2-1): GAGVSQSPSNKVTEKGKDVELRCDPISGHTALYWYRQSLGQGLEFLIYFQGNSAPDKSGLPSDRFSAERTGGSVSTLTIQRTQQEDSAVYLCASSLGLAEYNEQFFGPGTRLTVL.

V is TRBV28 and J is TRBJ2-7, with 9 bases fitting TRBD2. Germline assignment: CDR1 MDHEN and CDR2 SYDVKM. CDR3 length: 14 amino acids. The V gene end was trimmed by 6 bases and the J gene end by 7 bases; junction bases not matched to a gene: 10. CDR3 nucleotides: TGTGCCAGCAGGTTGGGCGGGAGGGCCTGGGAGCAGTACTTC. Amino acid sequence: CASRLGGRAWEQYF.

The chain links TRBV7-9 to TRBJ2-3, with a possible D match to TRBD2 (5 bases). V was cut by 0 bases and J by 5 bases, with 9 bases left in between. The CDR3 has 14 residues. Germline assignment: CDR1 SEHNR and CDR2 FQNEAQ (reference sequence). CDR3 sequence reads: CASSLAAGIDTQYF. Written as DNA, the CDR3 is TGTGCCAGCAGCTTAGCTGCCGGGATAGATACGCAGTATTTT.

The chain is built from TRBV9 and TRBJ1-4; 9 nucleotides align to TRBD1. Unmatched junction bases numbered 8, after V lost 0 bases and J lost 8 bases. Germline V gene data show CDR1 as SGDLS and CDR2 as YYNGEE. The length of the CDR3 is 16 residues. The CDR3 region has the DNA TGTGCCAGCAGCGTAGCTACCAGACAGGGGGGCGAAAAACTGTTTTTT. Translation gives CASSVATRQGGEKLFF.

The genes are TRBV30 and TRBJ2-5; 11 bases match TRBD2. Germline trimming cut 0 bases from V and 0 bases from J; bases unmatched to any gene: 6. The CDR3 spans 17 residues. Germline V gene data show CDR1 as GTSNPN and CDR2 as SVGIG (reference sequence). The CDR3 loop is CAWSVGLAGGHQETQYF. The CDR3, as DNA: TGTGCCTGGAGTGTCGGGCTAGCGGGAGGACACCAAGAGACCCAGTACTTC. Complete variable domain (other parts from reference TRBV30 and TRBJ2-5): SQTIHQWPATLVQPVGSPLSLECTVEGTSNPNLYWYRQAAGRGLQLLFYSVGIGQISSEVPQNLSASRPQDRQFILSSKKLLLSDSGFYLCAWSVGLAGGHQETQYFGPGTRLLVL.